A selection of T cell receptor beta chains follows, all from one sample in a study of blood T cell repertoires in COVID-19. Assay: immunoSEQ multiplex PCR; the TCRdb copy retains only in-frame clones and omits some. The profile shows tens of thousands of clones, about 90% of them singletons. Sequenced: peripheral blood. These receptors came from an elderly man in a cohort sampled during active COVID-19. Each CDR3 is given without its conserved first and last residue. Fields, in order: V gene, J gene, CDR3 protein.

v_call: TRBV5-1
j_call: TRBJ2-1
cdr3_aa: ASSLATGGLDEQF

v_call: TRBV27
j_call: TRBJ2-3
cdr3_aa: ASSFLAGSSTDTQY

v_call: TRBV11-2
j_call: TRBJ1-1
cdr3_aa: ASSAMTGGEAF

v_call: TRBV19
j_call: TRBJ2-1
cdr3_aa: ASSARTGGRANEQF

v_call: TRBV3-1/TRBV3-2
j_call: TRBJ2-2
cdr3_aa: ASSQARPNTGELF

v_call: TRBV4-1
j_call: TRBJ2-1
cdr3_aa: ASSHRIAGGGYNEQF

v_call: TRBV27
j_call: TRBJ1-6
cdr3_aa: ASSPGGSHSSYNSPLH

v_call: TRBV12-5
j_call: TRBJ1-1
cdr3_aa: ASGLQNTEAF

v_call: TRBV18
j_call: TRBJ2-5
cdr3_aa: ASSPGRTGGTETQY

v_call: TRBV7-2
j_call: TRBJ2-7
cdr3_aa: ASSSSRAAGGYEQY

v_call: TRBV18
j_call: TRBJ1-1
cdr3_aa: ASSPRQGNEAF

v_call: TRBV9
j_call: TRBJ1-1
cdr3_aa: ASSVGGGINTEAF

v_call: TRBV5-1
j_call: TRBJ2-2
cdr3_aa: ASSLEASGSPGELF

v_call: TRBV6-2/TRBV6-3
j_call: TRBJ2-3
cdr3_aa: ASSYRGGAIDTQY

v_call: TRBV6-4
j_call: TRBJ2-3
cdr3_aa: ASSVIAGGPSTDTQY

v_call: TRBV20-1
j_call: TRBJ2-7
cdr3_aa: SAASGFEQY

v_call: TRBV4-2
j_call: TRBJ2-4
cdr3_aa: ASSQDQTGGNIQY

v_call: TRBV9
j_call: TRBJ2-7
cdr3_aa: ASSVAGLAGDYEQY

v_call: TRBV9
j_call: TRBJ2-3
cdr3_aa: ASSRGSGTSGSIDTDTQY

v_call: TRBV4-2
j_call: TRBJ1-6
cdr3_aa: ASSQGGDSPLH

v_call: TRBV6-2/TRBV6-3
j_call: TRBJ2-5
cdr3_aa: ASSLRDRLAGAGETQY

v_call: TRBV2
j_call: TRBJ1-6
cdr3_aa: ASSEAASYNSPLH

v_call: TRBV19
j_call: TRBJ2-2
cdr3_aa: ASSAGLAGELYTGELF

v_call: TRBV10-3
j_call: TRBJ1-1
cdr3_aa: AISGKTGTRTEAF

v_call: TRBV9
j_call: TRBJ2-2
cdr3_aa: ASSVGGSSNTGELF

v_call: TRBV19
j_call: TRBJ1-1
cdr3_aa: ASTQTGASPEAF

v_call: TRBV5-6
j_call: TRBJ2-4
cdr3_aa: ASSTRLAGRDIQY